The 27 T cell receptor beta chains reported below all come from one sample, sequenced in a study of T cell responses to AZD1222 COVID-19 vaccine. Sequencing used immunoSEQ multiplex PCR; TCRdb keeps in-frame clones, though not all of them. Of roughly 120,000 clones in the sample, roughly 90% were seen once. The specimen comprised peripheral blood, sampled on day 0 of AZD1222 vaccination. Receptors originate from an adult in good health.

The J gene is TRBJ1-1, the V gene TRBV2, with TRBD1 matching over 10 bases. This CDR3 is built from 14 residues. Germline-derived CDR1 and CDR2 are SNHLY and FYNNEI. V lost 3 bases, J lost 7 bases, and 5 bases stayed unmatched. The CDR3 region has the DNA TGTGCCAGCAGTGAGGGGGACAGGGGAAATGAAGCTTTCTTT. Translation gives CASSEGDRGNEAFF.

The CDR3 DNA reads TGTGCCAGCTCAATACACAGGGGGGTGCAGTACTTC. Encoded protein: CASSIHRGVQYF. The rearrangement links TRBV18 to TRBJ2-7; 8 bases fit TRBD1. V lost 5 bases to trimming and J lost 9 bases; unmatched junction nucleotides: 6. There are 12 residues in the CDR3. Germline V CDR1 and CDR2: KGHSH, LQKENI.

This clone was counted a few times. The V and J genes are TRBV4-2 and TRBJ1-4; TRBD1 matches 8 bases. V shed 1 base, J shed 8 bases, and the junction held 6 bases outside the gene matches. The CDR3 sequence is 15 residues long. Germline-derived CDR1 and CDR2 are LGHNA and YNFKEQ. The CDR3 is CASSQVQGGKEKLFF. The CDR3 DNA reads TGTGCCAGCAGCCAAGTACAGGGGGGAAAGGAAAAACTGTTTTTT.

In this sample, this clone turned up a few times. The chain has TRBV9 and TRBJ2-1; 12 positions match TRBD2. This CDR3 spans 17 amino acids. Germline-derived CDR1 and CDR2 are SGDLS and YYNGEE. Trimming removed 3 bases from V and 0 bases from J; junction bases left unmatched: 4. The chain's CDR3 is CASSARLAGDSYNEQFF. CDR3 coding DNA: TGTGCCAGCAGCGCACGACTAGCGGGGGACTCCTACAATGAGCAGTTCTTC. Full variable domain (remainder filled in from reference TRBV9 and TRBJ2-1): DSGVTQTPKHLITATGQRVTLRCSPRSGDLSVYWYQQSLDQGLQFLIQYYNGEERAKGNILERFSAQQFPDLHSELNLSSLELGDSALYFCASSARLAGDSYNEQFFGPGTRLTVL.

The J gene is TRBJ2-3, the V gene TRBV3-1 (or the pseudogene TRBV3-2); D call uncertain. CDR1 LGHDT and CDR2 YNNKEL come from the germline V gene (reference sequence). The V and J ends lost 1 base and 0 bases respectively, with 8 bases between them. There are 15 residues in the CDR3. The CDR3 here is CASSQGLTSTDTQYF. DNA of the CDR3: TGTGCCAGCAGCCAAGGTCTTACTAGCACAGATACGCAGTATTTT.

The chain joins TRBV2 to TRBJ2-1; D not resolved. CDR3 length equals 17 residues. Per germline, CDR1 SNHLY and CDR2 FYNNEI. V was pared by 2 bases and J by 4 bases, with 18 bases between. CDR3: CASSERAGPGPYNEQFF. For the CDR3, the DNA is TGTGCCAGCAGTGAACGTGCAGGTCCGGGTCCATACAATGAGCAGTTCTTC.

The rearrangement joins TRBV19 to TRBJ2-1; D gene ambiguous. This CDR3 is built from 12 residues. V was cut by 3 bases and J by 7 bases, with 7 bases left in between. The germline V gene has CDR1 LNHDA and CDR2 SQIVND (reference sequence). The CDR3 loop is CASSMRLNEQFF. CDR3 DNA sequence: TGTGCCAGTAGTATGCGGCTAAATGAGCAGTTCTTC.

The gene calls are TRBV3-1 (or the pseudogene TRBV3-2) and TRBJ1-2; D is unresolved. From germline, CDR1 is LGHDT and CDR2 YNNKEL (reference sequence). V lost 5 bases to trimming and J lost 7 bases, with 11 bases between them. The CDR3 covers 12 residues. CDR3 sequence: CASSSQRSGYTF. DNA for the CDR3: TGTGCCAGCAGCTCCCAAAGGAGTGGCTACACCTTC.

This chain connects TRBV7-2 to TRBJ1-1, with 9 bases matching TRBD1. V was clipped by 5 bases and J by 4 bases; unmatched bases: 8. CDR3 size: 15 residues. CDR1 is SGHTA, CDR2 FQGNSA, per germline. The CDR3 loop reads CASSGTTGGATEAFF. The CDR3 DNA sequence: TGTGCCAGCAGCGGAACGACAGGGGGGGCCACTGAAGCTTTCTTT.

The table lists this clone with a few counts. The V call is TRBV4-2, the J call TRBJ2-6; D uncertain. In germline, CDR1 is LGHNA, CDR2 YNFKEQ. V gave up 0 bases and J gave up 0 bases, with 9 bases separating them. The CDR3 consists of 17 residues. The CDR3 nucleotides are TGTGCCAGCAGCCAAGATTACCAGAACTCTGGGGCCAACGTCCTGACTTTC. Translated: CASSQDYQNSGANVLTF.

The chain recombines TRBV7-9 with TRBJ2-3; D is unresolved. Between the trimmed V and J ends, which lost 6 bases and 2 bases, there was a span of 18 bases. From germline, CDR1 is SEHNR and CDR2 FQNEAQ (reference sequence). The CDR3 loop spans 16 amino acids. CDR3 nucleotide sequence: TGTGCCAGCAGTGGTGGAGAGAAGACCTACACAGATACGCAGTATTTT. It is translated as CASSGGEKTYTDTQYF.

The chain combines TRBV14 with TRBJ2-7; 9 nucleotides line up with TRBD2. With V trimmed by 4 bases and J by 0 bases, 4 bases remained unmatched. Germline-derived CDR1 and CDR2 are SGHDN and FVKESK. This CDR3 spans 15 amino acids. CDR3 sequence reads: CASSRLAGTSYEQYF. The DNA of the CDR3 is TGTGCCAGCAGCCGTCTAGCGGGAACCTCCTACGAGCAGTACTTC.

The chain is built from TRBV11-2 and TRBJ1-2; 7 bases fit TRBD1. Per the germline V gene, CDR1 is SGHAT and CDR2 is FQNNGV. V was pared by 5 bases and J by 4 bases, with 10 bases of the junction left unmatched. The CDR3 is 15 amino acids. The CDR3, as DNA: TGTGCCAGCAGCACCTCAGGCCCAGGGGGCTATGGCTACACCTTC. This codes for CASSTSGPGGYGYTF.

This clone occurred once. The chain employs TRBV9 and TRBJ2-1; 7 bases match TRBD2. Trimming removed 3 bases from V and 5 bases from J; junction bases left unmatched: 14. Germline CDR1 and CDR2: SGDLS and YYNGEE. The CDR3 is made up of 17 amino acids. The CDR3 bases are TGTGCCAGCAGCGCAGGATATGGGCGGGAGCCCCACAATGAGCAGTTCTTC. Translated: CASSAGYGREPHNEQFF.

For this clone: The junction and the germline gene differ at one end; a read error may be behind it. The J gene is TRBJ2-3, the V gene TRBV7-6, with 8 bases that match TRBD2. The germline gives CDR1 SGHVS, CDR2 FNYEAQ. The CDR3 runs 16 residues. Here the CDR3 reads CASSLAPGGTTDTQYF. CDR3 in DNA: TGTGCCAGCAGCCTAGCCCCGGGAGGGACCACAGATACGCAGTATTTT.

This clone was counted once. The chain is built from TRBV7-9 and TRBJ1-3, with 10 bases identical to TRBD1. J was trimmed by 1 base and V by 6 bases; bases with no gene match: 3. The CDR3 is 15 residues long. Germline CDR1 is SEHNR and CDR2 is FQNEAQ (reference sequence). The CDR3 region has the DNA TGTGCCAGCAGTCGACAGGGGGCTTCTGGAAACACCATATATTTT. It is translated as CASSRQGASGNTIYF.

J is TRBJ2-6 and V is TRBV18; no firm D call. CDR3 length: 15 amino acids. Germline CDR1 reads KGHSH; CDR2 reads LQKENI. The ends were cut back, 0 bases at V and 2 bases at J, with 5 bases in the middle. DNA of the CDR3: TGTGCCAGCTCACCACCGGGGACTGGGGCCAACGTCCTGACTTTC. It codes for CASSPPGTGANVLTF.

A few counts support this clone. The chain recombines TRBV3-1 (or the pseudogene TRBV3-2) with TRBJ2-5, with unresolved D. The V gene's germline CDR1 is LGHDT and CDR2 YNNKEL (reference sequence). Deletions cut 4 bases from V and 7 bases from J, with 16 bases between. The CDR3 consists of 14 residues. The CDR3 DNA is TGTGCCAGCAGCCCTATATCTGGTACGGGGACCCAGTACTTC. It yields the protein CASSPISGTGTQYF.

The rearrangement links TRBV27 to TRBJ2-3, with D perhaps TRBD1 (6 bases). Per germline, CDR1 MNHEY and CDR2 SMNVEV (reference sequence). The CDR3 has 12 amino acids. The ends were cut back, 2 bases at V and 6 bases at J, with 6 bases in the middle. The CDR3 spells CASSLRGDTQYF. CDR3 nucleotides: TGTGCCAGCAGTTTAAGGGGGGATACGCAGTATTTT.

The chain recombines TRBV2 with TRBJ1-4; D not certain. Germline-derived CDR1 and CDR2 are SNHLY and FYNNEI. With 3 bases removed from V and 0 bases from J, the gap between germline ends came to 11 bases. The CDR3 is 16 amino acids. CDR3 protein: CASSEESVATNEKLFF. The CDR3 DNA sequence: TGTGCCAGCAGTGAGGAAAGCGTTGCAACTAATGAAAAACTGTTTTTT.

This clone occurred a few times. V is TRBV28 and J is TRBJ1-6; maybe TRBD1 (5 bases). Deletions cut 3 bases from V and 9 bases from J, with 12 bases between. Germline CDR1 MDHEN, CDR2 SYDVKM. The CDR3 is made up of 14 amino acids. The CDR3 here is CASSFGTSLSPLHF. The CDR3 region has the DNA TGTGCCAGCAGTTTCGGGACCTCTCTTTCACCCCTCCACTTT.

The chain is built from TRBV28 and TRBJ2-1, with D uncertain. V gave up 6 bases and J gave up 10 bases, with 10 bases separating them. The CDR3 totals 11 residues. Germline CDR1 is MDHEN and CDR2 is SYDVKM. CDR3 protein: CASSTRTEQFF. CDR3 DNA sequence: TGTGCCAGCAGCACCCGGACGGAGCAGTTCTTC.

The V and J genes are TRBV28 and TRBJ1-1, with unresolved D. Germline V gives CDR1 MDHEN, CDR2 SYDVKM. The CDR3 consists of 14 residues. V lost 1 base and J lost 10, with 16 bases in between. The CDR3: CASSLFTDFQIAFF. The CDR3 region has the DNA TGTGCCAGCAGTTTATTCACAGACTTTCAGATAGCTTTCTTT.

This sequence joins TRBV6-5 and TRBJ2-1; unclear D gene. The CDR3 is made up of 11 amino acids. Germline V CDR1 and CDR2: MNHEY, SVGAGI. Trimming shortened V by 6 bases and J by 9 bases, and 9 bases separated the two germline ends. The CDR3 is CASRTVGEQFF. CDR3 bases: TGTGCCAGCAGGACGGTTGGTGAGCAGTTCTTC.

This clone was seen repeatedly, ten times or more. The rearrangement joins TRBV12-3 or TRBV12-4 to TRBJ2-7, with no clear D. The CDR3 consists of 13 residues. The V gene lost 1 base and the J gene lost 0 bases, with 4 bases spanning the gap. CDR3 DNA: TGTGCCAGCAGTTTAGACTTCTCCTACGAGCAGTACTTC. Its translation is CASSLDFSYEQYF.

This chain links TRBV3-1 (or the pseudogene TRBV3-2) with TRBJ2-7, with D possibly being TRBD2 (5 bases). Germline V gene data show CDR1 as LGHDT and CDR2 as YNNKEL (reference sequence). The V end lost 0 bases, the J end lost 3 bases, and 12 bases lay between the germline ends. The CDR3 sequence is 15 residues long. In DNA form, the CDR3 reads TGTGCCAGCAGCCAAGATTTTGCGGGTGGCTACGAGCAGTACTTC. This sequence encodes CASSQDFAGGYEQYF.

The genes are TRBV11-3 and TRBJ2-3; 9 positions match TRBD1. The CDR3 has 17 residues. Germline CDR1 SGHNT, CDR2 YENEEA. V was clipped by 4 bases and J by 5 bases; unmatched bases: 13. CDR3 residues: CASSSSNRGPSKDTQYF. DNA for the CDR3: TGTGCCAGCAGCTCGAGTAACAGGGGGCCCTCCAAAGATACGCAGTATTTT.